Listed here are 5 T cell receptor beta chains from one sample, sequenced in a study of cytomegalovirus exposure and HLA in healthy donors. Primers included in the PCR were 60 Vbeta and 13 Jbeta primers. Assay used: immunoSEQ multiplex PCR; TCRdb lists only in-frame clones, some missing. This table has around 140,000 clones, roughly 89% appearing once. The sample was PBMCs. Receptors originate from a woman in her 30s in good health and CMV-seronegative.

The rearrangement links TRBV5-4 to TRBJ1-6, with a possible D match to TRBD1 (6 bases). CDR1 and CDR2 (germline): SGHNT, YYREEE (reference sequence). V lost 4 bases to trimming and J lost 6 bases, with 14 bases between them. This CDR3 spans 15 amino acids. The CDR3: CASSNRVLGNSPLHF. The CDR3 coding sequence is TGTGCCAGCAGCAACAGGGTTTTGGGTAATTCACCCCTCCACTTT.

This chain uses TRBV27 with TRBJ2-7; 10 positions agree with TRBD2. Trimming took 5 bases from V and 3 from J; bases not matched to a gene: 7. This CDR3 has 15 amino acids. Germline V gene sequence: CDR1 MNHEY, CDR2 SMNVEV (reference sequence). CDR3 sequence (DNA): TGTGCCAGCAGTCCCCAGCGGGGGGGCCACTACGAGCAGTACTTC. Its protein product is CASSPQRGGHYEQYF.

The V call is TRBV5-8, the J call TRBJ1-2; 8 positions match TRBD1. Germline trimming cut 0 bases from V and 0 bases from J; bases unmatched to any gene: 7. This CDR3 is built from 17 residues. From germline, CDR1 is SGHTS and CDR2 YDEGEE. The CDR3 bases are TGTGCCAGCAGCTTGGAGGGCAGGGGGCCCCCTAACTATGGCTACACCTTC. Translation: CASSLEGRGPPNYGYTF.

This clone was recorded only once. V and J are TRBV11-1 and TRBJ2-5; 9 nucleotides agree with TRBD1. This CDR3 is 15 amino acids long. J gave up 5 bases and V 3 bases, and 7 bases lay outside the gene matches. The germline CDR1 and CDR2 sequences are SGHAT and FQDESV (reference sequence). The CDR3 is CASSFAGQGWETQYF. In DNA form, the CDR3 reads TGTGCCAGCAGCTTCGCCGGACAGGGGTGGGAGACCCAGTACTTC.

The V gene is TRBV4-1, the J gene TRBJ2-5; 7 bases are a match to TRBD2. Germline V lookup: CDR1 MGHRA, CDR2 YSYEKL. V trimming: 2 bases; J trimming: 5 bases; junction bases outside the gene matches: 8. This CDR3 comprises 15 residues. CDR3 loop: CASSQLGGSRETQYF. The CDR3 DNA reads as TGCGCCAGCAGCCAATTGGGCGGGAGTCGTGAGACCCAGTACTTC.